Listed here are 3 T cell receptor beta chains from one sample, sequenced in a study of CD8 T cells in Susac syndrome. About 0.45 to 1 ug RNA was reverse transcribed with random hexamers. In TCRdb, the immunoSEQ multiplex PCR reads were re-called with MiXCR into one record per CDR3 protein. This sample has about 180,000 distinct CDR3 sequences, with approximately 94% found just once. The sequenced sample was CD4+ T cells from PBMCs. The receptors stem from a human donor with Susac syndrome.

The V gene is TRBV4-3, the J gene TRBJ1-2; no reliable D call. Germline assignment: CDR1 LGHNA and CDR2 YSLEER. The CDR3 contains 14 residues. V lost 3 bases to trimming and J lost 0 bases, with 8 bases between them. The CDR3, as DNA: TGCGCCAGCAGCCAGGGAGTAGCTAACTATGGCTACACCTTC. It translates to CASSQGVANYGYTF.

This clonotype has just one count. The chain is built from TRBV5-4 and TRBJ1-5; D perhaps matches TRBD1 (6 bases). Trimming cost V 4 bases and J 10 bases, with 24 bases left between them. The CDR3 sequence is 16 residues long. Looked up from germline, CDR1 is SGHNT and CDR2 is YYREEE (reference sequence). The DNA of the CDR3 is TGTGCCAGCAGCCAAGGGGGGCCCGCCGGGTGGGGACCCCAGCATTTT. Translating gives CASSQGGPAGWGPQHF.

The V gene is TRBV11-1, the J gene TRBJ2-5, with 9 positions matching TRBD2. In germline, CDR1 is SGHAT, CDR2 FQDESV (reference sequence). The CDR3 has 16 residues. The ends lost 5 bases at V and 4 bases at J; junction bases unmatched: 11. The CDR3 spells CASSARGRVGVETQYF. The DNA of the CDR3 is TGTGCCAGCAGCGCCCGCGGGAGGGTTGGAGTAGAGACCCAGTACTTC. Supplemented by reference TRBV11-1 and TRBJ2-5, the full variable domain reads EAEVAQSPRYKITEKSQAVAFWCDPISGHATLYWYRQILGQGPELLVQFQDESVVDDSQLPKDRFSAERLKGVDSTLKIQPAELGDSAMYLCASSARGRVGVETQYFGPGTRLLVL.